Listed below are T cell receptor beta chains from one sample, sequenced in a study of cytomegalovirus exposure and HLA in healthy donors. Here immunoSEQ multiplex PCR was the method, and the copy in TCRdb shows in-frame clones only, minus some. The data hold approximately 120,000 clones, with about 75% observed a single time. The specimen was PBMCs. The receptor set was obtained from a woman in her forties in good health and CMV-seropositive. Each CDR3 is given with its conserved first and last residue. A D gene is named only where the DNA matches it firmly. The size of a clone is reported for some rows only, either as once, few or many, or as a class for expanded clones.

abundance	v_gene	j_gene	d_gene	CDR3aa	CDR3nt
-	TRBV6-1	TRBJ1-3	-	CASSEIGGGNTIYF	TGTGCCAGCAGTGAAATCGGAGGAGGAAACACCATATATTTT
few	TRBV12-5	TRBJ1-2	TRBD1	CASGWGQMGYTF	TGTGCTAGTGGATGGGGACAGATGGGCTACACCTTC
-	TRBV6-6	TRBJ1-6	-	CASSDLTGYGSPLHF	TGTGCCAGCAGTGACCTAACAGGGTATGGGTCACCCCTCCACTTT
-	TRBV5-1	TRBJ1-1	TRBD1	CASSLGQGTGGNTEAFF	TGCGCCAGCAGCTTAGGACAGGGTACGGGAGGGAACACTGAAGCTTTCTTT
-	TRBV9	TRBJ1-2	-	CASTRGGYGYTF	TGTGCCAGCACGAGGGGAGGCTATGGCTACACCTTC
-	TRBV2	TRBJ1-1	-	CASSDQTQRIEAFF	TGTGCCAGCAGTGATCAGACACAGAGAATTGAAGCTTTCTTT
-	TRBV6-5	TRBJ1-1	-	CASSYTAGGTEAFF	TGTGCCAGCAGTTACACCGCAGGAGGGACTGAAGCTTTCTTT
-	TRBV20-1	TRBJ2-5	-	CSASLQTQYF	TGCAGTGCTAGTCTCCAGACCCAGTACTTC
-	TRBV9	TRBJ2-7	-	CASSPRGSASSYEQYF	TGTGCCAGCAGCCCCCGGGGGTCGGCGAGCTCCTACGAGCAGTACTTC
-	TRBV25-1	TRBJ2-2	-	CASSDWVGLGDTGELFF	TGTGCCAGCAGTGATTGGGTGGGCTTAGGGGACACCGGGGAGCTGTTTTTT
-	TRBV6-4	TRBJ1-4	TRBD1	CASSDTGAGEKLFF	TGTGCCAGCAGCGACACAGGGGCGGGTGAAAAACTGTTTTTT
few	TRBV7-9	TRBJ1-1	-	CASSPVVNTEAFF	TGTGCCAGCAGCCCAGTGGTGAACACTGAAGCTTTCTTT
-	TRBV7-9	TRBJ2-1	-	CASSFQGGGNEQFF	TGTGCCAGCAGCTTCCAGGGGGGAGGCAATGAGCAGTTCTTC
-	TRBV29-1	TRBJ1-2	-	CSADTPSNYGYPF	TGCAGCGCGGACACCCCTTCTAACTATGGCTACCCCTTC
-	TRBV5-1	TRBJ2-7	-	CASSLATHRGDEQYF	TGCGCCAGCAGCTTGGCGACCCACCGCGGCGACGAGCAGTACTTC
-	TRBV15	TRBJ1-1	-	CATSRDSLSEAFF	TGTGCCACCAGCAGAGATAGCTTGAGTGAAGCTTTCTTT
-	TRBV7-9	TRBJ2-7	TRBD2	CSSSLGASGPVYEQYF	TGTTCCAGCAGCTTAGGGGCTAGCGGGCCGGTCTACGAGCAGTACTTC
once	TRBV6-5	TRBJ1-3	-	CASSYSTVLPGNTIYF	TGTGCCAGCAGTTACTCGACTGTCCTCCCTGGAAACACCATATATTTT
-	TRBV5-1	TRBJ2-4	-	CASSFTRGGIQYF	TGCGCCAGCAGCTTTACGAGGGGGGGCATTCAGTACTTC
-	TRBV7-2	TRBJ2-1	-	CASKLGGGFNEQFF	TGTGCCAGCAAGCTGGGGGGTGGATTTAATGAGCAGTTCTTC
few	TRBV15	TRBJ2-3	TRBD2	CATSRDPSGGQDTQYF	TGTGCCACCAGCAGAGATCCCAGCGGGGGGCAGGATACGCAGTATTTT
-	TRBV5-1	TRBJ1-1	TRBD1	CASSWAGTANTEAFF	TGCGCCAGCAGCTGGGCCGGGACAGCGAACACTGAAGCTTTCTTT
-	TRBV9	TRBJ2-5	-	CASGRLWGLQETQYF	TGTGCCAGCGGGCGCCTTTGGGGGCTCCAAGAGACCCAGTACTTC
-	TRBV7-8	TRBJ1-4	TRBD1	CASSLGRDRVGKLFF	TGTGCCAGCAGCTTAGGTCGGGACAGGGTTGGAAAACTGTTTTTT
few	TRBV6-5	TRBJ1-2	-	CASRRQPPNYGYTF	TGTGCCAGCAGGAGACAGCCCCCTAACTATGGCTACACCTTC
once	TRBV30	TRBJ1-5	TRBD1	CAWSGHRGNQPQHF	TGTGCCTGGAGTGGGCACAGGGGGAATCAGCCCCAGCATTTT
-	TRBV5-1	TRBJ2-7	TRBD1	CASSLGGQGSTYEQYF	TGCGCCAGCAGCTTGGGGGGACAGGGAAGCACCTACGAGCAGTACTTC
-	TRBV30	TRBJ1-1	TRBD1	CAWSGQRQGENTEAFF	TGTGCCTGGAGTGGGCAAAGACAGGGGGAGAACACTGAAGCTTTCTTT
-	TRBV5-8	TRBJ2-4	-	CASSLDRNIQYF	TGTGCCAGCAGCTTGGACAGAAACATTCAGTACTTC
-	TRBV7-7	TRBJ2-5	TRBD2	CASSTSGEETQYF	TGTGCTAGCAGCACTAGCGGGGAAGAGACCCAGTACTTC